One sample yielded the 10 T cell receptor beta chains listed below, sequenced in a study of T cells after posttransplantation cyclophosphamide. Cells defined as naive were viable CD3+CD4+ or CD3+CD8+ and CCR7+CD45RA+CD45RO-CD95-CD27+CD28+. Measured with immunoSEQ multiplex PCR; TCRdb has only the in-frame clones, and not every one. Of tens of thousands of clones listed, about 91% are singletons. The source material was naive CD4+ T cells sorted from blood. These receptors originate from a man in his thirties or forties in good health and a related stem cell transplant donor.

V gene TRBV28 combines with J gene TRBJ1-2; weak D call: TRBD1 (6 bases). The CDR3 is 14 amino acids. Germline V lookup: CDR1 MDHEN, CDR2 SYDVKM. Deletions cut 5 bases from V and 4 bases from J, with 14 bases between. The CDR3 protein is CASSGRWTVYGYTF. The CDR3 DNA sequence: TGTGCCAGCAGTGGCCGGTGGACAGTCTATGGCTACACCTTC.

The chain couples TRBV27 to TRBJ1-1, with 9 nucleotides matching TRBD1. The ends lost 6 bases at V and 5 bases at J; junction bases unmatched: 7. The CDR3 is 14 amino acids. Per the germline V gene, CDR1 is MNHEY and CDR2 is SMNVEV (reference sequence). The chain's CDR3 is CASSQQGARTEAFF. CDR3 bases: TGTGCCAGCAGCCAACAGGGGGCGAGGACTGAAGCTTTCTTT.

The V gene is TRBV7-8, the J gene TRBJ2-7; TRBD1 matches at 7 bases. This CDR3 region has 14 residues. CDR1 and CDR2 from the germline V gene are SGHVS and FQNEAQ. With 5 bases clipped from V and 6 bases from J, the junction kept 10 bases outside the gene matches. The CDR3 loop reads CASSKSRQGREQYF. CDR3 sequence (DNA): TGTGCCAGCAGCAAGAGCCGACAGGGCCGCGAGCAGTACTTC.

The CDR3, as DNA: TGTGCCAGCAGGTTACAGGGGGCTGAAGCTTTCTTT. This translates into CASRLQGAEAFF. The V and J genes are TRBV5-6 and TRBJ1-1; TRBD1 matches at 8 bases. Germline CDR1 is SGHDT and CDR2 is YYEEEE. With V trimmed by 5 bases and J by 6 bases, 3 bases remained unmatched. The CDR3 consists of 12 residues. The full variable domain, completed using reference TRBV5-6 and TRBJ1-1, is DAGVTQSPTHLIKTRGQQVTLRCSPKSGHDTVSWYQQALGQGPQFIFQYYEEEERQRGNFPDRFSGHQFPNYSSELNVNALLLGDSALYLCASRLQGAEAFFGQGTRLTVV.

This clone was seen just once. This rearrangement joins TRBV6-5 to TRBJ2-7, with TRBD1 identical over 8 bases. Trimming at V came to 4 bases and at J to 1 base, leaving 6 bases not matched to a gene. There are 15 residues in the CDR3. CDR1 and CDR2 from the germline V gene are MNHEY and SVGAGI. CDR3 DNA sequence: TGTGCCAGCAGTTCGGACAGGGCGGAATCCTACGAGCAGTACTTC. It translates to CASSSDRAESYEQYF.

The rearrangement joins TRBV5-1 to TRBJ2-3; D might be TRBD2 (7 bases). V lost 1 base and J lost 1, with 10 bases in between. Looked up from germline, CDR1 is SGHRS and CDR2 is YFSETQ. CDR3 length: 15 residues. Here the CDR3 reads CASSLPGGGTDTQYF. The DNA of the CDR3 is TGCGCCAGCAGCTTGCCGGGGGGCGGCACAGATACGCAGTATTTT.

The chain has TRBV6-5 and TRBJ2-5; the D gene is possibly TRBD1 (5 bases). Per the germline V gene, CDR1 is MNHEY and CDR2 is SVGAGI. Trimming left V 4 bases short and J 5 bases short, with 17 bases between. CDR3 length: 15 residues. DNA of the CDR3: TGTGCCAGCAGTTCAAATAGACAGAGCATGGAGACCCAGTACTTC. Translation gives CASSSNRQSMETQYF.

The CDR3 DNA reads as TGCGCCAGCAGCTTGGGGCAGGGGGCAGGCCAGCCCCAGCATTTT. Amino acids: CASSLGQGAGQPQHF. The rearrangement uses TRBV5-1 and TRBJ1-5; 8 bases line up with TRBD1. Looked up from germline, CDR1 is SGHRS and CDR2 is YFSETQ. CDR3 length: 15 residues. The V segment lost 0 bases and the J segment 7 bases; nucleotides outside the gene matches: 6.

The chain is built from TRBV7-9 and TRBJ1-1; 8 nucleotides match TRBD1. CDR1 is SEHNR and CDR2 is FQNEAQ in the germline V gene (reference sequence). This CDR3 contains 15 residues. Germline trimming cut 1 base from V and 1 base from J; bases unmatched to any gene: 2. In DNA form, the CDR3 reads TGTGCCAGCAGCTTAGTGACAGGGGAGAACACTGAAGCTTTCTTT. Translation: CASSLVTGENTEAFF.

This clone was detected only once. V usage is TRBV18 and J usage is TRBJ1-3, with TRBD1 matching 9 bases. The CDR3 runs 15 residues. Germline lookup yields CDR1 KGHSH and CDR2 LQKENI. Trimming removed 1 base from V and 4 bases from J; junction bases left unmatched: 2. The CDR3, as DNA: TGTGCCAGCTCACCACAGGGACAGGGAGGAAACACCATATATTTT. This encodes CASSPQGQGGNTIYF.